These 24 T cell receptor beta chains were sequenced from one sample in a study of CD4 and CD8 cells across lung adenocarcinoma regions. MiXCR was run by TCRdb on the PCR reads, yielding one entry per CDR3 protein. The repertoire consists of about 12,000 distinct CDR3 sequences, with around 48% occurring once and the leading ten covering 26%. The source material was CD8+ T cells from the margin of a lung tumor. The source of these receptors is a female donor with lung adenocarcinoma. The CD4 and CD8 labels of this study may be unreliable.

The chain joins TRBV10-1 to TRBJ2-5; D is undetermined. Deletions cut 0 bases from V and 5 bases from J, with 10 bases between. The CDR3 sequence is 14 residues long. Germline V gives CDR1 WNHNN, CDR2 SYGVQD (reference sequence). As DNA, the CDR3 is TGCGCCAGCAGTGAGTCGACTCTGGGGGAGACCCAGTACTTC. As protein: CASSESTLGETQYF.

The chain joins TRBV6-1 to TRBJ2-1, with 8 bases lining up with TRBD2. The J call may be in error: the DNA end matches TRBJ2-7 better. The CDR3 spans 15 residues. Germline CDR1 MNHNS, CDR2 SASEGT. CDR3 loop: CASRPSAGAYNEQYF. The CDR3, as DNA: TGTGCCAGCAGACCTTCAGCGGGAGCCTACAATGAGCAGTACTTC.

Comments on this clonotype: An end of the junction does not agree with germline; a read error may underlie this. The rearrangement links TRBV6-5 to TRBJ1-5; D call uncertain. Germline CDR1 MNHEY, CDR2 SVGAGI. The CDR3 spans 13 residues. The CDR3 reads CASMFDFNQPHHF. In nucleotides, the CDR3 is TGTGCCAGCATGTTCGACTTTAATCAGCCCCACCATTTT.

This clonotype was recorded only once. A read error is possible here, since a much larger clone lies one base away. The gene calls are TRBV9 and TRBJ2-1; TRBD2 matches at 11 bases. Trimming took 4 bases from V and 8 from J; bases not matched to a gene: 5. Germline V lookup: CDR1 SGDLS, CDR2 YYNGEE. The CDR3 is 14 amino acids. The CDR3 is CASSNSGGADEQFF. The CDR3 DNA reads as TGTGCCAGCAGCAATAGCGGGGGGGCGGATGAGCAGTTCTTC.

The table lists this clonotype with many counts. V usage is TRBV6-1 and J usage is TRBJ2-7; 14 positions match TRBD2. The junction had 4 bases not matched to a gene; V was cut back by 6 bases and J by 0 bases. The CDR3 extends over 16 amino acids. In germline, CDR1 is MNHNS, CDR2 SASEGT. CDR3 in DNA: TGTGCCAGCAGGCGGACTAGCGGGGGGCACTCCTACGAGCAGTACTTC. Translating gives CASRRTSGGHSYEQYF.

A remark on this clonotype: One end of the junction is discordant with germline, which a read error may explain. The DNA of the CDR3 is TGTGCCAGCAGTGTCCTGGGGCGGGGAACCAAAAATATGCAGTATTTC. This translates into CASSVLGRGTKNMQYF. The gene calls are TRBV6-4 and TRBJ2-4; maybe TRBD2 (6 bases). The germline V gene encodes CDR1 MRHNA and CDR2 SNTAGT. The length of the CDR3 is 16 residues.

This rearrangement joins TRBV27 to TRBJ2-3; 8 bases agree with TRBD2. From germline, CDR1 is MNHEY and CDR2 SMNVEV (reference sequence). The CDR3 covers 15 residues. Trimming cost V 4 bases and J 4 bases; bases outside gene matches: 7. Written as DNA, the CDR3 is TGTGCCAGCAGTTCCCGCGGGGGGCCGTCAGATACGCAGTATTTT. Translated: CASSSRGGPSDTQYF.

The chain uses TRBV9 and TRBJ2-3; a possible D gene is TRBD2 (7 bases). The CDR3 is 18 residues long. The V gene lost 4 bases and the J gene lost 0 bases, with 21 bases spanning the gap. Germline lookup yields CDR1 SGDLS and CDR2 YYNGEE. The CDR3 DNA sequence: TGTGCCAGCAGCCAACATGGAACGGGGGGCAAGAGCACAGATACGCAGTATTTT. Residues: CASSQHGTGGKSTDTQYF.

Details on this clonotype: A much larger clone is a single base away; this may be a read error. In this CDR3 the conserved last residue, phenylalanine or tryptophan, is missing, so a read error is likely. The CDR3 loop is CASTLDYPDEQFS. The CDR3 DNA sequence: TGTGCCAGCACACTGGACTACCCGGATGAGCAGTTCTCC. The chain carries TRBV7-2 and TRBJ2-1; maybe TRBD2 (6 bases). The length of the CDR3 is 13 residues. Trimming pared 7 bases from V and 8 bases from J, leaving 15 bases between. Germline V gene sequence: CDR1 SGHTA, CDR2 FQGNSA.

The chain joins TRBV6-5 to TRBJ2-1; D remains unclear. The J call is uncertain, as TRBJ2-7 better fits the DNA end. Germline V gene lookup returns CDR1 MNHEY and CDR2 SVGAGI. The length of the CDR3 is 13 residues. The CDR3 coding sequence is TGTGCCAGCAGTTACGGACGTGATTACGAGCAGTACTTC. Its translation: CASSYGRDYEQYF.

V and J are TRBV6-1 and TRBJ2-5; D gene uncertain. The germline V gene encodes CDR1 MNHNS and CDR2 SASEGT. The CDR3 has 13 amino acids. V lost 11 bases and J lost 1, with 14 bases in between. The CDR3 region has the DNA TGTGCCTCCCCTTACCCCGGCCAAGAGACCCAGTACTTC. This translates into CASPYPGQETQYF.

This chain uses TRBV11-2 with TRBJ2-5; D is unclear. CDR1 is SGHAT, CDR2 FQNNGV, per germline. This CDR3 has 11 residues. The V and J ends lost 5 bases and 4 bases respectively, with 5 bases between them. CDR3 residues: CASSIGETQYF. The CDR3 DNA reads TGTGCCAGCAGCATTGGAGAGACCCAGTACTTC.

For the CDR3, the DNA is TGTGCCAGCAGTGAAAGGGGTGATTCACCCCTCCACTTT. The encoded protein is CASSERGDSPLHF. The chain recombines TRBV6-1 with TRBJ1-6, with D perhaps matching TRBD1 (5 bases). Germline V gene lookup returns CDR1 MNHNS and CDR2 SASEGT. The CDR3 totals 13 residues. The germline V and J ends were trimmed by 2 bases and 8 bases, with 7 bases remaining between them.

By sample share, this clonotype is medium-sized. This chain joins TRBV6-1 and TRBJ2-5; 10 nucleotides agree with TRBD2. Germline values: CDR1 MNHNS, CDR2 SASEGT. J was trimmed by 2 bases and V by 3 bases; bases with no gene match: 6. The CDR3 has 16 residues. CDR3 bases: TGTGCCAGCAGTGATTATGCTAGCGGGGGTCAAGAGACCCAGTACTTC. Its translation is CASSDYASGGQETQYF.

CDR3 region: CASSYGVLTSTDTQYF. The CDR3 nucleotides are TGTGCCAGCAGTTACGGGGTACTAACTAGCACAGATACGCAGTATTTT. The chain recombines TRBV6-5 with TRBJ2-3; D gene unclear. Germline V gene sequence: CDR1 MNHEY, CDR2 SVGAGI. With 2 bases removed from V and 0 bases from J, the gap between germline ends came to 12 bases. The CDR3 loop spans 16 amino acids.

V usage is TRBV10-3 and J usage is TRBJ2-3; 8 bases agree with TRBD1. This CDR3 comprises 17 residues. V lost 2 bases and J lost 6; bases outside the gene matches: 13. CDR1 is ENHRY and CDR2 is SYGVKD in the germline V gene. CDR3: CAISEPTGAGGVDTQYF. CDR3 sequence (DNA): TGTGCCATCAGTGAGCCGACAGGGGCGGGTGGGGTGGATACGCAGTATTTT.

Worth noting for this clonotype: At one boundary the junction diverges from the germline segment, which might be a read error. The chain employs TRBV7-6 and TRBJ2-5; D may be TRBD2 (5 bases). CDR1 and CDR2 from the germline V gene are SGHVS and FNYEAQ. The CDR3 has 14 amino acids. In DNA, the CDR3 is TGTGCCAGCTCTGTATCCGGACTCCAAGAGGCCCTGTCTTTC. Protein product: CASSVSGLQEALSF.

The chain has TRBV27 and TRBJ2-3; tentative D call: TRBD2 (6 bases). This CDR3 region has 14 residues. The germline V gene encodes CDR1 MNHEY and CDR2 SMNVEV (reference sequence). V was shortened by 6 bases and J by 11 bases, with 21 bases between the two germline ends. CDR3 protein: CASRWGGATNMQYF. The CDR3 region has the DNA TGTGCCAGCAGGTGGGGCGGGGCCACAAACATGCAGTATTTT.

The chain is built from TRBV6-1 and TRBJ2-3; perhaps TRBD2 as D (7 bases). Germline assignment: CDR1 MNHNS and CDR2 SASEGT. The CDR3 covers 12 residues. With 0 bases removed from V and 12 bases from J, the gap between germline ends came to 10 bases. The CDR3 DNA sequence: TGTGCCAGCAGTGAAGCAGGGGGGGGACAGTATTTT. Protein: CASSEAGGGQYF.

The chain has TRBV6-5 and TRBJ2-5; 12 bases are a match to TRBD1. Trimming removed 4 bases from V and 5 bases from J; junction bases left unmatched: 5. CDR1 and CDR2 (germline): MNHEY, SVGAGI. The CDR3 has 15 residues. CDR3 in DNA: TGTGCCAGCAGTTCGGGACAGGGGGCGCGGGAGACCCAGTACTTC. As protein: CASSSGQGARETQYF.

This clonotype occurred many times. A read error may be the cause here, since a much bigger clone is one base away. The CDR3 DNA reads as TGTGCCAGCAGTACCACAGGTACCAATGAGCAGTACTTC. It yields the protein CASSTTGTNEQYF. The chain combines TRBV27 with TRBJ2-5, with D maybe TRBD1 (5 bases). Trimming stripped 5 bases from V and 11 bases from J, with 18 bases between. The CDR3 sequence is 13 residues long. Germline V lookup: CDR1 MNHEY, CDR2 SMNVEV (reference sequence).

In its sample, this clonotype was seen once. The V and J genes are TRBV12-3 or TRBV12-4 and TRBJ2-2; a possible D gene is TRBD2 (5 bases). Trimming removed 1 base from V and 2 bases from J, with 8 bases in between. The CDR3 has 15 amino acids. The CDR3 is CASSLVGANTGELFF. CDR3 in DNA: TGTGCCAGCAGTTTAGTGGGAGCCAACACCGGGGAGCTGTTTTTT.

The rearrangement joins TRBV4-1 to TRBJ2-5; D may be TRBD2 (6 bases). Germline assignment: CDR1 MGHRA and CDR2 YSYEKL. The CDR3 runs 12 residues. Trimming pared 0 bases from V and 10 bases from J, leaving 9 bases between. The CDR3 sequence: CASSQERRVQYF. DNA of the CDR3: TGCGCCAGCAGCCAAGAGAGGAGGGTCCAGTACTTC.

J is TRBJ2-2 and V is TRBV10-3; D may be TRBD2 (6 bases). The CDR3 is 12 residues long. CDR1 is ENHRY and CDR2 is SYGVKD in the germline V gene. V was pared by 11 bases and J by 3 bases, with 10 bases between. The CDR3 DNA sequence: TGTGCCGTCTGGAGGGACACCGGGGAGCTGTTTTTT. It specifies CAVWRDTGELFF.